What follows are 13 T cell receptor beta chains derived from one specimen sequenced in a study of radiotherapy plus CTLA-4 blockade in lung cancer (dated by TCRdb to about 2018). The library came from the immunoSEQ multiplex PCR assay. The table was pulled from immuneACCESS by TCRdb, which kept in-frame rearrangements only. Such tables lose some clones; where checked, under half of the loss comes from unresolved V genes, and the rest has no known cause. The sample profile shows about 62,000 clones; around three quarters of them were found once. The ten largest clones add up to about 4.2% of the sample. The source was peripheral blood, collected from a patient treated with radiotherapy plus ipilimumab. The receptor set was obtained from a human donor with non-small cell lung cancer who had a complete response to radiotherapy plus ipilimumab.

J is TRBJ1-2 and V is TRBV21-1; the table's D call of TRBD1 was not tested on the DNA. TRBV21-1 is deemed a pseudogene. The length of the CDR3 is 17 residues. Written as DNA, the CDR3 is TGTGCCAGCAGCACCCCCCGGGACAGGGCCCCCCTCTATGGCTACACCTTC. This encodes CASSTPRDRAPLYGYTF.

This chain links TRBV21-1 with TRBJ2-3. TRBV21-1 is classified as a pseudogene. CDR3 length: 20 amino acids. The CDR3 region is CASSNTRPTPHRSKERTQYF. The CDR3 coding sequence is TGTGCCAGCAGCAACACGCGACCAACTCCCCACAGATCAAAGGAGCGTACGCAGTATTTT.

This clone appeared a few times. At the DNA level, this CDR3 is encoded by other sequences in the same sample as well. V and J are TRBV14 and TRBJ2-5; D is undetermined. The V end was cut by 1 base, the J end by 4 bases, with 10 bases between. This CDR3 has 14 residues. The germline CDR1 and CDR2 sequences are SGHDN and FVKESK. The CDR3 loop reads CASSQGARSETQYF. CDR3 in DNA: TGTGCCAGCAGCCAAGGCGCTAGATCAGAGACCCAGTACTTC.

The chain employs TRBV15 and TRBJ1-3; D gene uncertain. Between the trimmed V and J ends, which lost 0 bases and 0 bases, there was a span of 6 bases. This CDR3 is 15 amino acids long. In germline, CDR1 is LNHNV, CDR2 YYDKDF (reference sequence). CDR3 loop: CATSRELTSGNTIYF. The CDR3 region has the DNA TGTGCCACCAGCAGAGAGTTAACCTCTGGAAACACCATATATTTT.

This chain links TRBV27 with TRBJ2-1; 7 bases line up with TRBD2. The CDR3 has 17 residues. V lost 11 bases and J lost 1; bases outside the gene matches: 17. Looked up from germline, CDR1 is MNHEY and CDR2 is SMNVEV (reference sequence). The CDR3, as DNA: TGTGCCTCGGGGAGGGGAGGTCTAGGCGGGTCCTACAATGAGCAGTTCTTC. Amino acid sequence: CASGRGGLGGSYNEQFF.

This clone was seen only a few times. V gene TRBV10-1 combines with J gene TRBJ2-2; a weak D match, TRBD2 (6 bases). CDR1 is WNHNN and CDR2 is SYGVQD in the germline V gene (reference sequence). V was trimmed by 9 bases and J by 0 bases, leaving 8 bases between them. The CDR3 consists of 13 residues. CDR3: CASTGANTGELFF. The CDR3 region has the DNA TGCGCCAGTACGGGAGCGAACACCGGGGAGCTGTTTTTT.

The chain carries TRBV27 and TRBJ2-7; 9 nucleotides align to TRBD1. This CDR3 spans 14 amino acids. Germline V gene lookup returns CDR1 MNHEY and CDR2 SMNVEV (reference sequence). The V and J ends lost 5 bases and 1 base, in that order; junction bases with no gene match: 3. CDR3 region: CASSIDRGSYEQYF. CDR3 nucleotides: TGTGCCAGCAGTATCGACAGGGGGTCCTACGAGCAGTACTTC.

The CDR3 sequence: CASSLAPGTEITNYGYTF. The CDR3 bases are TGTGCCAGCAGCTTAGCCCCCGGGACAGAAATTACTAACTATGGCTACACCTTC. This chain uses TRBV7-2 with TRBJ1-2, with 7 positions matching TRBD1. The CDR3 covers 18 residues. Germline trimming cut 0 bases from V and 0 bases from J; bases unmatched to any gene: 10. The germline V gene encodes CDR1 SGHTA and CDR2 FQGNSA.

V usage is TRBV19 and J usage is TRBJ2-1; 7 nucleotides match TRBD2. Unmatched junction bases numbered 12, after V lost 7 bases and J lost 3 bases. There are 16 residues in the CDR3. In germline, CDR1 is LNHDA, CDR2 SQIVND (reference sequence). CDR3 DNA: TGTGCCAGTATGAGGGGCCTAGCGGACTTCTACAATGAGCAGTTCTTC. Translation: CASMRGLADFYNEQFF. Complete variable domain (other parts from reference TRBV19 and TRBJ2-1): DGGITQSPKYLFRKEGQNVTLSCEQNLNHDAMYWYRQDPGQGLRLIYYSQIVNDFQKGDIAEGYSVSREKKESFPLTVTSAQKNPTAFYLCASMRGLADFYNEQFFGPGTRLTVL.

This clone was seen a few times. The same CDR3 also results from other DNA sequences found in this sample. The chain couples TRBV5-1 to TRBJ1-2; a weak D match, TRBD1 (5 bases). The CDR3 has 13 amino acids. Germline V gene data show CDR1 as SGHRS and CDR2 as YFSETQ. V was shortened by 1 base and J by 5 bases, with 9 bases between the two germline ends. CDR3 bases: TGCGCCAGCAGCTTGACAGGAGATTATGGCTACACCTTC. Its translation: CASSLTGDYGYTF.

The table lists this clone with a count of one. The chain recombines TRBV7-2 with TRBJ1-5; D is unclear. The CDR3 runs to 13 residues. Germline V lookup: CDR1 SGHTA, CDR2 FQGNSA. The ends were cut back, 5 bases at V and 1 base at J, with 6 bases in the middle. The CDR3 DNA follows: TGTGCCAGCAGCAAGTCGAGCAATCAGCCCCAGCATTTT. The encoded protein is CASSKSSNQPQHF.

The chain has TRBV7-2 and TRBJ1-5; D unclear. Trimming left V 5 bases short and J 7 bases short, with 18 bases between. Looked up from germline, CDR1 is SGHTA and CDR2 is FQGNSA. The CDR3 spans 15 residues. The CDR3 region is CASSQIEGGGQPQHF. CDR3 bases: TGTGCCAGCAGCCAAATAGAGGGTGGCGGGCAGCCCCAGCATTTT.

The V gene is TRBV6-5, the J gene TRBJ1-2; 8 bases align to TRBD1. CDR1 is MNHEY and CDR2 is SVGAGI in the germline V gene. V was pared by 6 bases and J by 7 bases, with 10 bases of the junction left unmatched. This CDR3 has 14 amino acids. The CDR3 DNA is TGTGCCAGCAGCCAAGGACAGGGCAGACTTGGCTACACCTTC. Translation: CASSQGQGRLGYTF.